This T cell receptor (beta chain) derives from a study of shared clonotypes between healthy human individuals. Study-wide results and limits: Having only a few donors restricted how much genetic and exposure-history diversity was captured.

Terminally differentiated effector memory CD45RA+ cells were excluded from the naive CD8 cells, which were CD45RO-negative and positively selected for CCR7. The ends lost 6 bases at V and 4 bases at J; junction bases unmatched: 10. In germline, CDR1 is SNHLY, CDR2 FYNNEI. The length of the CDR3 is 15 residues. The assay was immunoSEQ multiplex PCR, and TCRdb's table has in-frame clones only and misses some. This table has roughly 650,000 clones, approximately 96% appearing once. A word on this clone: The antigen remains unidentified.

This chain connects TRBV2 to TRBJ1-2; the match to TRBD1 covers 8 bases. This receptor was taken from a woman aged 25 to 39 in good health. The specimen was naive CD8+ T cells sorted from blood. For the CDR3, the DNA is TGTGCCAGCAGCTATATAACGACAGGGGTCTATGGCTACACCTTC. This codes for CASSYITTGVYGYTF.